What follows are 28 T cell receptor beta chains derived from one specimen sequenced in a study of blood T cell repertoires in COVID-19. TCRdb's copy holds only in-frame clones and misses some; the assay was immunoSEQ multiplex PCR. The repertoire holds roughly 280,000 clones, with roughly 84% as singletons. Sequencing was carried out using peripheral blood. The receptors stem from a man aged 55 to 70 with acute or convalescent COVID-19.

This chain joins TRBV18 and TRBJ2-7, with TRBD2 matching 12 bases. J lost 6 bases, V lost 2 bases, and 2 bases had no gene match. This CDR3 is built from 14 residues. Germline lookup yields CDR1 KGHSH and CDR2 LQKENI. CDR3 in amino acids: CASSPWTSGVEQYF. In nucleotides, the CDR3 is TGTGCCAGCTCACCATGGACTAGCGGGGTCGAGCAGTACTTC.

The chain is built from TRBV19 and TRBJ2-5, with D maybe TRBD2 (6 bases). Trimming left V 2 bases short and J 1 base short, with 11 bases between. Germline V gives CDR1 LNHDA, CDR2 SQIVND (reference sequence). This CDR3 spans 15 amino acids. The CDR3 DNA reads TGTGCCAGTAGTATACAAGCGGGCCTCCAAGAGACCCAGTACTTC. Amino acids: CASSIQAGLQETQYF.

The genes are TRBV5-4 and TRBJ2-1, with TRBD2 as a possible D gene (5 bases). Deletions cut 5 bases from V and 6 bases from J, with 12 bases between. CDR3 length equals 13 residues. In germline, CDR1 is SGHNT, CDR2 YYREEE (reference sequence). For the CDR3, the DNA is TGTGCCAGCAGTTTGAGGAGCGGCAATGAGCAGTTCTTC. This translates into CASSLRSGNEQFF.

The chain has TRBV4-3 and TRBJ2-1; TRBD2 might be the D (5 bases). The V and J ends lost 0 bases and 3 bases respectively, with 6 bases between them. Germline lookup yields CDR1 LGHNA and CDR2 YSLEER. CDR3 length equals 14 residues. CDR3 region: CASSQDTSYNEQFF. As DNA, the CDR3 is TGCGCCAGCAGCCAAGATACTAGCTACAATGAGCAGTTCTTC.

This chain uses TRBV6-2 or TRBV6-3 with TRBJ2-1; the match to TRBD2 covers 8 bases. The CDR3 consists of 15 residues. CDR1 is MNHEY and CDR2 is SVGEGT in the germline V gene. The ends lost 2 bases at V and 5 bases at J; junction bases unmatched: 5. The CDR3 region is CASSYASGRHNEQFF. The CDR3 DNA sequence: TGTGCCAGCAGTTACGCTAGCGGGCGACACAATGAGCAGTTCTTC.

In this sample, this clone turned up a few times. The rearrangement links TRBV7-9 to TRBJ2-1; 8 bases line up with TRBD2. The J segment lost 4 bases and the V segment lost 5 bases, leaving 4 bases of the junction unmatched. The CDR3 spans 14 residues. The germline CDR1 and CDR2 sequences are SEHNR and FQNEAQ (reference sequence). The CDR3, as DNA: TGTGCCAGCAGCCTCGGACTAGCTTACAATGAGCAGTTCTTC. Its protein is CASSLGLAYNEQFF.

The chain recombines TRBV7-2 with TRBJ2-3; 7 bases align to TRBD2. V gave up 5 bases and J gave up 6 bases; unmatched junction bases: 8. This CDR3 has 14 residues. CDR1 SGHTA and CDR2 FQGNSA come from the germline V gene. The DNA of the CDR3 is TGTGCCAGCAGCCTCTGGCTAGCGGAGGATACGCAGTATTTT. Its protein product is CASSLWLAEDTQYF.

The chain is built from TRBV6-2 or TRBV6-3 and TRBJ1-3; tentative D call: TRBD1 (6 bases). V dropped 5 bases and J dropped 9 bases, with 8 bases sitting between them. The CDR3 runs 11 residues. CDR1 is MNHEY and CDR2 is SVGEGT in the germline V gene. In DNA, the CDR3 is TGTGCCAGCAGTCAAGGGGGCACCATATATTTT. It encodes CASSQGGTIYF.

This rearrangement joins TRBV3-1 (or the pseudogene TRBV3-2) to TRBJ1-6; tentative D call: TRBD1 (6 bases). Trimming shortened V by 4 bases and J by 8 bases, and 9 bases separated the two germline ends. The CDR3 is 13 amino acids. CDR1 is LGHDT and CDR2 is YNNKEL in the germline V gene (reference sequence). The CDR3 reads CASSPDRYSPLHF. Here the CDR3 DNA reads TGTGCCAGCAGCCCTGACAGGTATTCACCCCTCCACTTT.

The rearrangement joins TRBV10-3 to TRBJ2-7; the match to TRBD1 covers 9 bases. Trimming cost V 6 bases and J 1 base; bases outside gene matches: 4. The CDR3 totals 14 residues. Germline V lookup: CDR1 ENHRY, CDR2 SYGVKD. The CDR3 loop reads CAIRAGTGSYEQYF. DNA of the CDR3: TGTGCCATCAGGGCCGGGACAGGGTCCTACGAGCAGTACTTC.

This chain connects TRBV4-3 to TRBJ2-2, with D tentatively TRBD2 (7 bases). V shed 0 bases and J shed 6 bases, with 20 bases lying between them. Germline CDR1 LGHNA, CDR2 YSLEER. This CDR3 is built from 18 residues. CDR3 sequence: CASSQEMWGGVVSGELFF. For the CDR3, the DNA is TGCGCCAGCAGCCAAGAAATGTGGGGGGGCGTTGTATCCGGGGAGCTGTTTTTT.

The chain joins TRBV5-1 to TRBJ2-1; 10 bases line up with TRBD2. The length of the CDR3 is 14 residues. CDR1 SGHRS and CDR2 YFSETQ come from the germline V gene. V was clipped by 6 bases and J by 8 bases; unmatched bases: 8. The CDR3 protein is CASIRTSGADEQFF. As DNA, the CDR3 is TGCGCCAGCATAAGAACTAGCGGGGCGGATGAGCAGTTCTTC.

The chain uses TRBV28 and TRBJ2-2, with a tentative D call TRBD2 (6 bases). CDR3 length: 14 residues. Per germline, CDR1 MDHEN and CDR2 SYDVKM. With 7 bases removed from V and 2 bases from J, the gap between germline ends came to 11 bases. The CDR3 is CASTRSGNTGELFF. The CDR3 DNA is TGTGCCAGCACTCGTAGCGGAAACACCGGGGAGCTGTTTTTT. Variable domain in full (rest from reference TRBV28 and TRBJ2-2): DVKVTQSSRYLVKRTGEKVFLECVQDMDHENMFWYRQDPGLGLRLIYFSYDVKMKEKGDIPEGYSVSREKKERFSLILESASTNQTSMYLCASTRSGNTGELFFGEGSRLTVL.

V and J are TRBV5-1 and TRBJ2-5, with D possibly TRBD1 on 6 matching bases. The CDR3 spans 15 residues. V was clipped by 0 bases and J by 4 bases, with 13 bases between them. CDR1 SGHRS and CDR2 YFSETQ come from the germline V gene. The CDR3 region is CASSLAMGARETQYF. Written as DNA, the CDR3 is TGCGCCAGCAGCTTGGCCATGGGGGCCCGAGAGACCCAGTACTTC. The complete variable domain, with remaining parts taken from reference TRBV5-1 and TRBJ2-5, reads KAGVTQTPRYLIKTRGQQVTLSCSPISGHRSVSWYQQTPGQGLQFLFEYFSETQRNKGNFPGRFSGRQFSNSRSEMNVSTLELGDSALYLCASSLAMGARETQYFGPGTRLLVL.

V and J are TRBV5-1 and TRBJ2-3; TRBD2 is a possible D gene (5 bases). The CDR3 is 16 amino acids. Germline V gene data show CDR1 as SGHRS and CDR2 as YFSETQ. Trimming stripped 2 bases from V and 1 base from J, with 14 bases between. DNA of the CDR3: TGCGCCAGCAGCTTAGGGCTGTTGAGGGGCACAGATACGCAGTATTTT. Amino acid sequence: CASSLGLLRGTDTQYF.

V usage is TRBV7-9 and J usage is TRBJ2-1, with 8 bases lining up with TRBD2. J was trimmed by 6 bases and V by 1 base; bases with no gene match: 11. The CDR3 is made up of 17 amino acids. Germline V gene data show CDR1 as SEHNR and CDR2 as FQNEAQ (reference sequence). CDR3 region: CASSLERLAGPGNEQFF. The DNA for the CDR3 is TGTGCCAGCAGCTTAGAACGGCTAGCGGGCCCTGGCAATGAGCAGTTCTTC.

V and J are TRBV7-6 and TRBJ2-2; D is possibly TRBD1 (6 bases). Deletions cut 2 bases from V and 4 bases from J, with 11 bases between. The CDR3 covers 15 residues. CDR1 is SGHVS and CDR2 is FNYEAQ in the germline V gene. The CDR3 DNA follows: TGTGCCAGCAGCTTATGGCAGGGGAGCACCGGGGAGCTGTTTTTT. Translating gives CASSLWQGSTGELFF.

This clone appeared a single time. The rearrangement joins TRBV12-5 to TRBJ1-1; 8 bases fit TRBD1. After removal of 7 bases from V and 2 bases from J, the junction contained 3 bases not matched to a gene. This CDR3 contains 13 residues. Germline V lookup: CDR1 LGHNT, CDR2 FRNRAP. CDR3 residues: CASAGQGNTEAFF. CDR3 coding DNA: TGTGCTAGTGCCGGACAGGGAAACACTGAAGCTTTCTTT.

This chain connects TRBV18 to TRBJ2-5; 10 bases match TRBD2. CDR1 is KGHSH, CDR2 LQKENI, per germline. The CDR3 contains 13 residues. The V segment lost 8 bases and the J segment 4 bases; nucleotides outside the gene matches: 4. The CDR3 spells CASGTSGVETQYF. The CDR3, as DNA: TGTGCCAGCGGAACTAGCGGGGTAGAGACCCAGTACTTC.

This chain connects TRBV5-6 to TRBJ2-7; D may be TRBD2 (5 bases). Trimming removed 4 bases at V and 0 bases at J, with 11 bases between. The CDR3 is 14 amino acids. The germline CDR1 and CDR2 sequences are SGHDT and YYEEEE. CDR3 in DNA: TGTGCCAGCAGCAGGGCGGGCAACTCCTACGAGCAGTACTTC. It is translated as CASSRAGNSYEQYF.

The chain uses TRBV2 and TRBJ1-2, with a tentative D call TRBD1 (5 bases). The ends were cut back, 1 base at V and 3 bases at J, with 9 bases in the middle. Germline-derived CDR1 and CDR2 are SNHLY and FYNNEI. CDR3 length equals 14 residues. The CDR3 spells CASSEGTLHYGYTF. The CDR3, as DNA: TGTGCCAGCAGTGAAGGGACACTCCACTATGGCTACACCTTC.

V and J are TRBV6-6 and TRBJ2-5; D might be TRBD2 (5 bases). The germline V and J ends were trimmed by 6 bases and 4 bases, with 18 bases remaining between them. Per germline, CDR1 MNHNY and CDR2 SVGAGI (reference sequence). The CDR3 is 15 amino acids. Here the CDR3 DNA reads TGTGCCAGCAGCTCAACAACTAGATTTCGAGAGACCCAGTACTTC. Amino acid sequence: CASSSTTRFRETQYF.

This clone came up once. V and J are TRBV19 and TRBJ2-7, with 9 bases that match TRBD1. The CDR3 totals 15 residues. V gave up 3 bases and J gave up 2 bases; unmatched junction bases: 5. Germline V gives CDR1 LNHDA, CDR2 SQIVND (reference sequence). For the CDR3, the DNA is TGTGCCAGTAGTATTTCGGGACAGGGAGCCTACGAGCAGTACTTC. It encodes CASSISGQGAYEQYF. Together with reference TRBV19 and TRBJ2-7, the CDR3 gives the full variable domain: DGGITQSPKYLFRKEGQNVTLSCEQNLNHDAMYWYRQDPGQGLRLIYYSQIVNDFQKGDIAEGYSVSREKKESFPLTVTSAQKNPTAFYLCASSISGQGAYEQYFGPGTRLTVT.

The chain couples TRBV2 to TRBJ1-2; no clear D. Deletions cut 5 bases from V and 2 bases from J, with 15 bases between. CDR1 and CDR2 from the germline V gene are SNHLY and FYNNEI. This CDR3 is built from 15 residues. Here the CDR3 reads CASSIADGQNYGYTF. The CDR3 DNA follows: TGTGCCAGCAGTATAGCTGACGGCCAGAACTATGGCTACACCTTC.

This rearrangement joins TRBV6-2 or TRBV6-3 to TRBJ1-2; 7 bases are a match to TRBD1. J lost 5 bases, V lost 4 bases, and 7 bases had no gene match. Germline V gives CDR1 MNHEY, CDR2 SVGEGT. The CDR3 totals 14 residues. CDR3 sequence (DNA): TGTGCCAGCAGTTGGACGGGACAGCTTTATGGCTACACCTTC. Its protein is CASSWTGQLYGYTF.

In its sample, this clone was seen a few times. The genes are TRBV18 and TRBJ1-5; D may be TRBD1 (5 bases). This CDR3 contains 14 residues. V lost 4 bases to trimming and J lost 3 bases, with 10 bases between them. Germline V CDR1 and CDR2: KGHSH, LQKENI. Written as DNA, the CDR3 is TGTGCCAGCTCACTTCGACAGAACAATCAGCCCCAGCATTTT. Protein sequence: CASSLRQNNQPQHF.

The rearrangement uses TRBV7-3 and TRBJ2-3; TRBD2 aligns across 14 bases. The germline V gene encodes CDR1 SGHTA and CDR2 FQGTGA. J was trimmed by 6 bases and V by 8 bases; bases with no gene match: 7. There are 15 residues in the CDR3. The CDR3 protein is CASGRLAGGPDTQYF. DNA for the CDR3: TGTGCCAGCGGGCGACTAGCGGGGGGGCCGGATACGCAGTATTTT.

This rearrangement joins TRBV7-3 to TRBJ1-3; TRBD1 is a possible D gene (6 bases). V was trimmed by 5 bases and J by 1 base, leaving 12 bases between them. The CDR3 is 15 amino acids. Germline-derived CDR1 and CDR2 are SGHTA and FQGTGA. DNA for the CDR3: TGTGCCAGCAGCGCGTTAACAGGGTCTGGAAACACCATATATTTT. Translating it yields CASSALTGSGNTIYF.